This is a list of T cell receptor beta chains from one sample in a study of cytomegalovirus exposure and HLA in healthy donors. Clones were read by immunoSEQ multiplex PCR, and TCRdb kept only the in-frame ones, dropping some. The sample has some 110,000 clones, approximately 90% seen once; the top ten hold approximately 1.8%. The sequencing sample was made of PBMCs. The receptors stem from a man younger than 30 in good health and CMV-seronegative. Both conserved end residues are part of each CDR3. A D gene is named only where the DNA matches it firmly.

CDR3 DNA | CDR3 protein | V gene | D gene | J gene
TGTGCCAGCAGTTTATTTTTCCGGGGGAACTATGGCTACACCTTC | CASSLFFRGNYGYTF | TRBV28 | . | TRBJ1-2
TGTGCCAGCAGTGCTACAGGACAGGGGAACTATGGCTACACCTTC | CASSATGQGNYGYTF | TRBV2 | TRBD1 | TRBJ1-2
TGCAGCGTTGAATCAGGGGGCGCGGAGGCTTTCTTT | CSVESGGAEAFF | TRBV29-1 | TRBD1 | TRBJ1-1
TGTGCCAGTAGTACTCGAGCGGGAGGATTCGACGAGCAGTACTTC | CASSTRAGGFDEQYF | TRBV19 | TRBD2 | TRBJ2-7
TGCGCCAGCAGCACGGGACTAGCGGGAGACGGTTTCCACGAGCAGTACTTC | CASSTGLAGDGFHEQYF | TRBV5-1 | TRBD2 | TRBJ2-7
TGCGCCAGCAGCTGGGGGACTAGCGGGAGGACCGGGGAGCTGTTTTTT | CASSWGTSGRTGELFF | TRBV5-1 | TRBD2 | TRBJ2-2
TGCGCCAGCAGACCCTACCGGGACAGATACTACGAGCAGTACTTC | CASRPYRDRYYEQYF | TRBV5-1 | TRBD1 | TRBJ2-7
TGTGCCAGCAGGACGGGGGGAGGGAACTACGAGCAGTACTTC | CASRTGGGNYEQYF | TRBV28 | TRBD2 | TRBJ2-7
TGCGCCAGCAGCCAAGACTGGCTAGCTCACGAGCAGTACTTC | CASSQDWLAHEQYF | TRBV4-3 | . | TRBJ2-7
TGTGCCAGCAACGACGGAGGGACCTACGAGCAGTACTTC | CASNDGGTYEQYF | TRBV7-9 | . | TRBJ2-7
TGCGCCAGCAGCGAAGGGGACTTCACAGATACGCAGTATTTT | CASSEGDFTDTQYF | TRBV4-1 | . | TRBJ2-3
TGTGCCAGCAGCTCAGGACAGGCCCACGAGCAGTACTTC | CASSSGQAHEQYF | TRBV9 | TRBD1 | TRBJ2-7
TGTGCCAGCAGCGTAGGTTTTAGCGCATCCTACGAGCAGTACTTC | CASSVGFSASYEQYF | TRBV9 | . | TRBJ2-7
TGCAGCGTTGTTGCGGGTGAAGCTTTCTTT | CSVVAGEAFF | TRBV29-1 | . | TRBJ1-1
TGTGCCAGCAGGAGACTAGCGGGAGGTAAAGATACGCAGTATTTT | CASRRLAGGKDTQYF | TRBV6-4 | TRBD2 | TRBJ2-3
TGCGCCAGCAGCCAATGGGGGCAAGAATACATGAACACTGAAGCTTTCTTT | CASSQWGQEYMNTEAFF | TRBV4-1 | . | TRBJ1-1